This T cell receptor (beta chain) was observed in a study of brain T cells in children with intractable seizures. CDR1 LGHDT and CDR2 YNNKEL come from the germline V gene (reference sequence). CDR3 length equals 15 residues. J was trimmed by 3 bases and V by 1 base; bases with no gene match: 1. The repertoire was sequenced with immunoSEQ multiplex PCR; TCRdb's copy has only in-frame clones and lacks some. The sample lists some 80,000 clones, roughly 89% occurring once. The TCR originated in a girl aged 2 to 9 with Rasmussen encephalitis and intractable seizures. V is TRBV3-1 (or the pseudogene TRBV3-2) and J is TRBJ2-1; 9 positions match TRBD2. The sample in question was peripheral blood, obtained at surgery. CDR3 amino acids: CASSQVTSGYNEQFF. As DNA, the CDR3 is TGTGCCAGCAGCCAAGTGACTAGCGGCTACAATGAGCAGTTCTTC.